This TCR beta chain was recovered during a study of blood T cell repertoires in COVID-19. About the research overall: The United States, Italy and Spain provided the acute and convalescent COVID-19 samples. PBMCs, B-cell-depleted T cells, or T cells provided the cDNA or gDNA that made up the material.

Participant reports of clinical history set cohort assignment. CDR1 is ENHRY, CDR2 SYGVKD, per germline. This CDR3 has 12 residues. Trimming removed 8 bases at V and 2 bases at J, with 9 bases between. Per the authors' pipeline: Researchers report that nucleated cell counts were estimated from reference gene primer amplification. Sequencing was performed with immunoSEQ multiplex PCR; in TCRdb, only in-frame clones are kept and a portion is missing. The V and J calls and clone size come from that table; D and trimming were worked out from the DNA. This table holds roughly 250,000 clones, 91% found once.

The receptor comes from a human donor in a cohort exposed to, infected with or recovered from COVID-19 (not recorded which). The donor label of this sample is uncertain. Sequencing was done on a sample of PBMCs or T cells enriched from blood (not recorded which). This chain links TRBV10-3 with TRBJ1-2; the D gene is possibly TRBD1 (5 bases). The CDR3 nucleotides read TGTGCCATCTCCCGACAGAACTATGGCTACACCTTC. Its translation is CAISRQNYGYTF.